This TCR beta chain was identified during a study of cytomegalovirus exposure and HLA in healthy donors. Overall study context: The 120 or so validation repertoires were produced on the same platform as the roughly 720 repertoires of the first cohort. This was reported in a later analysis.

Study outcomes and limitations: The study recorded some 160 TCR beta chains that were cytomegalovirus-associated. Reported performance of the classifier showed diagnosis of cytomegalovirus status with high specificity and sensitivity.

A roughly 120-subject validation cohort, separate from the approximately 720-subject first cohort, supplied the donors. Comment on this clone: The antigen is not known.

Measured with immunoSEQ multiplex PCR; TCRdb has only the in-frame clones, and not every one. The sample consists of about 120,000 clones, about 91% of them appearing once. Material: PBMCs. The source of this sequence is a man in his late teens or twenties in good health and CMV-seronegative.

CDR3 bases: TGTGCCAGCAGGCCCGGACAGATTAGCTCCTACGAGCAGTACTTC. As protein: CASRPGQISSYEQYF. The chain combines TRBV28 with TRBJ2-7; weak D call: TRBD1 (6 bases). CDR1 MDHEN and CDR2 SYDVKM come from the germline V gene. The V end lost 6 bases, the J end lost 0 bases, and 15 bases lay between the germline ends. The CDR3 covers 15 residues.